This TCR beta chain was retrieved from a study of shared clonotypes between healthy human individuals. Once extracted for a subset, genomic DNA was divided evenly among several immunoSEQ plates. Sequencing used immunoSEQ multiplex PCR; TCRdb keeps in-frame clones, though not all of them. The sample has more than 2,000,000 clones, 80% to 95% seen once; the top ten hold around 0.4%. Comment on this clone: Its specificity is unknown.

The CDR3 has 14 residues. V shed 5 bases and J 5 bases; nucleotides not matched to a gene: 5. CDR1 and CDR2 (germline): MNHNY, SVGAGI (reference sequence). Notes on the study in general: Across a few donors, naive CD4 shared roughly 5%, naive CD8 over 3%, memory CD4 about 2.5%, memory CD8 approximately 0.4%. Despite large depth, sorted-subset datasets appeared incompletely sequenced.

This TCR was sampled from a man aged 18 to 29 in good health. Some clones in this sample may be carry-over from other donors' samples. The sample consisted of naive CD4+ T cells from PBMCs. Subset meaning: CD45RA+ positively selected. The chain links TRBV6-6 to TRBJ2-7; 11 bases fit TRBD1. CDR3 region: CASSGGTGGNEQYF. In nucleotides, the CDR3 is TGTGCCAGCAGTGGGGGGACAGGGGGTAACGAGCAGTACTTC.